This TCR beta chain was found in a study of T cell changes during pregnancy in multiple sclerosis. Generated by immunoSEQ multiplex PCR, the TCRdb table keeps only in-frame clones and is missing some. This sample has tens of thousands of clones, with around 92% found just once. The sequencing used peripheral blood, collected in the first trimester of pregnancy. The sequence came from a female donor in good health, enrolled as a control in a pregnancy study.

As DNA, the CDR3 is TGTGCTAGTGGGCAGGCTAGCGGGGGGTACAATGAGCAGTTCTTC. It specifies CASGQASGGYNEQFF. V usage is TRBV12-5 and J usage is TRBJ2-1; 11 bases are shared with TRBD2. CDR1 is LGHNT, CDR2 FRNRAP, per germline. The CDR3 is 15 residues long. The V segment lost 6 bases and the J segment 4 bases; nucleotides outside the gene matches: 5.